One and the same sample provided the 14 T cell receptor beta chains below, sequenced in a study of blood T cells in healthy people across ages. Using a J-beta primer mix together with a sample-barcoded 5' primer, a second PCR was run for roughly 6 to 11 cycles. TCRdb reanalysed the 5' RACE reads using MiXCR and keeps one entry per CDR3 protein. The sample includes some 1 million distinct CDR3 sequences, 40% to 55% of them seen just once. Sequenced: blood. These receptors came from a woman aged 55-69 years in good health.

J is TRBJ2-5 and V is TRBV6-5, with D possibly being TRBD2 (6 bases). CDR1 and CDR2 (germline): MNHEY, SVGAGI. The V end lost 4 bases, the J end lost 1 base, and 13 bases lay between the germline ends. The CDR3 spans 15 residues. CDR3 nucleotide sequence: TGTGCCAGCAGTTCCTCGGGAGCGTCCCAAGAGACCCAGTACTTC. Translating it yields CASSSSGASQETQYF.

This clonotype appeared a few times. This chain joins TRBV12-5 and TRBJ2-7; TRBD1 might be the D (5 bases). From germline, CDR1 is LGHNT and CDR2 FRNRAP. Trimming took off 3 bases at V and 5 bases at J, with 17 bases between the two ends. The CDR3 totals 15 residues. CDR3 nucleotides: TGTGCTAGTGGTTTCCCCCACGCAGGGTTCCACGAGCAGTACTTC. Translated: CASGFPHAGFHEQYF.

In this sample, this clonotype turned up a few times. J is TRBJ2-7 and V is TRBV28; no clear D. Between the trimmed V and J ends, which lost 8 bases and 0 bases, there was a span of 11 bases. The CDR3 extends over 13 amino acids. Germline V gene lookup returns CDR1 MDHEN and CDR2 SYDVKM. The chain's CDR3 is CASLGTSSYEQYF. CDR3 DNA: TGTGCCAGCCTCGGCACAAGCTCCTACGAGCAGTACTTC.

A note on this clonotype: One junction end disagrees with the germline gene, perhaps due to a read error. The V and J genes are TRBV13 and TRBJ2-7; the D gene is possibly TRBD1 (6 bases). The CDR3 is 13 amino acids. Germline V gene data show CDR1 as PRHDT and CDR2 as FYEKMQ (reference sequence). CDR3 sequence (DNA): TGTACCAGCAGCTTAGACAGGAACTACGAGCAGTACTTC. Translation gives CTSSLDRNYEQYF. Looking up the rest from reference TRBV13 and TRBJ2-7 gives the full variable domain: AAGVIQSPRHLIKEKRETATLKCYPIPRHDTVYWYQQGPGQDPQFLISFYEKMQSDKGSIPDRFSAQQFSDYHSELNMSSLELGDSALYFCTSSLDRNYEQYFGPGTRLTVT.

The chain has TRBV7-7 and TRBJ2-5; the D gene is possibly TRBD2 (5 bases). CDR1 and CDR2 (germline): SSHAT, FNYEAQ (reference sequence). Trimming cost V 1 base and J 5 bases, with 17 bases left between them. The CDR3 spans 16 residues. The CDR3 protein is CASSLVVDGSVETQYF. As DNA, the CDR3 is TGTGCCAGCAGCTTAGTTGTCGATGGTAGCGTGGAGACCCAGTACTTC.

V is TRBV11-2 and J is TRBJ2-7; perhaps TRBD1 as D (6 bases). V was pared by 1 base and J by 2 bases, with 15 bases between. CDR3 length: 16 amino acids. The germline V gene encodes CDR1 SGHAT and CDR2 FQNNGV. CDR3 sequence (DNA): TGTGCCAGCAGCTTAGTCACAGGGAAAAGACCCTACGAGCAGTACTTC. Amino acids: CASSLVTGKRPYEQYF.

This chain connects TRBV6-1 to TRBJ2-1; D unresolved. This CDR3 has 15 amino acids. The germline gives CDR1 MNHNS, CDR2 SASEGT. V was shortened by 4 bases and J by 4 bases, with 14 bases between the two germline ends. This CDR3 is CASSVLTAPYNEQFF. The DNA for the CDR3 is TGTGCCAGCAGTGTACTTACAGCACCATACAATGAGCAGTTCTTC.

This clonotype was counted only a few times. The chain combines TRBV28 with TRBJ2-7; D assignment may be TRBD1 or TRBD2 (6 bases each). Per germline, CDR1 MDHEN and CDR2 SYDVKM. Trimming left V 8 bases short and J 1 base short, with 15 bases between. The CDR3 spans 14 residues. CDR3 residues: CASVSGGSSYEQYF. The DNA of the CDR3 is TGTGCCAGCGTGTCCGGGGGCAGTTCCTACGAGCAGTACTTC.

Points on this clonotype: At one boundary the junction diverges from the germline segment, which might be a read error. The chain has TRBV10-3 and TRBJ2-5; 11 bases are shared with TRBD2. The CDR3 is made up of 14 amino acids. Germline V gene lookup returns CDR1 ENHRY and CDR2 SYGVKD. The CDR3 bases are TGTGCCATCAGTGAACTAGCGGGAGCAGAGACCCAGAACTTC. It yields the protein CAISELAGAETQNF.

About this clonotype: This may come from a read error, since a much larger clone is one base off. The chain couples TRBV7-2 to TRBJ2-5; D not certain. The DNA end favors TRBJ2-4, so the J call may be wrong. Germline lookup yields CDR1 SGHTA and CDR2 FQGNSA. The CDR3 has 14 amino acids. CDR3 nucleotides: TGTGCCAGCAGAGTAGCCCTAGCCAAAAACATTCAGTACTTC. This translates into CASRVALAKNIQYF.

This clonotype has more than one count but fewer than ten. The chain uses TRBV27 and TRBJ1-2; 9 bases are shared with TRBD1. The length of the CDR3 is 16 residues. The ends lost 5 bases at V and 3 bases at J; junction bases unmatched: 10. Germline CDR1 is MNHEY and CDR2 is SMNVEV (reference sequence). The CDR3 DNA reads as TGTGCCAGCAGTCCCGGACAGGGGTCGGCTTACTATGGCTACACCTTC. Translated: CASSPGQGSAYYGYTF.

The chain joins TRBV9 to TRBJ2-3; D not certain. V dropped 0 bases and J dropped 6 bases, with 5 bases sitting between them. The germline CDR1 and CDR2 sequences are SGDLS and YYNGEE. The CDR3 consists of 12 residues. CDR3 sequence (DNA): TGTGCCAGCAGCGTAGATCTGGATACGCAGTATTTT. Translated, it gives CASSVDLDTQYF.

The CDR3 DNA follows: TGCGCCAGCAGCCATTCAATAGGGCAGGCCCCAGATACGCAGTATTTT. Encoded protein: CASSHSIGQAPDTQYF. The chain joins TRBV4-1 to TRBJ2-3; the D is unclear. CDR1 is MGHRA, CDR2 YSYEKL, per germline. This CDR3 region has 16 residues. The V end was cut by 3 bases, the J end by 4 bases, with 17 bases between.

In this sample, this clonotype turned up a few times. The chain has TRBV12-3 or TRBV12-4 and TRBJ2-4; 12 bases align to TRBD2. The closer fit of TRBJ2-7 to the DNA end suggests the J call may be wrong. This CDR3 is built from 18 residues. CDR3 amino acids: CASSFKRLAGDDGYEQYF. CDR3 nucleotide sequence: TGTGCCAGCAGTTTTAAGAGACTAGCGGGAGATGACGGCTACGAGCAGTACTTC.